The sequence of this T cell receptor beta chain was determined in a study of human T cells and chemical hapten exposure. Broader study findings: With DPC sensitization, TCRs exceeding 1 in 1000 frequency showed no change.

Germline V gene lookup returns CDR1 SGHDN and CDR2 FVKESK. The CDR3 contains 15 residues. V gave up 5 bases and J gave up 7 bases; unmatched junction bases: 9. Points on this clonotype: Its antigen is still unknown.

As to time point: healthy volunteer bleed at 6 weeks. It was from unfractionated whole blood that total RNA was extracted. One entry per CDR3 protein results from TCRdb running MiXCR on the RACE reads. The table has some 77,000 distinct CDR3 sequences, 8.6% seen once. The receptor's source is a female donor in good health. Some clones in this sample may be carry-over from other donors' samples. Sequenced: whole blood. The chain combines TRBV14 with TRBJ2-1, with 9 bases that match TRBD1. DNA for the CDR3: TGTGCCAGCAGCATGCCGGGACAGGGTTTGAATGAGCAGTTCTTC. It encodes CASSMPGQGLNEQFF.